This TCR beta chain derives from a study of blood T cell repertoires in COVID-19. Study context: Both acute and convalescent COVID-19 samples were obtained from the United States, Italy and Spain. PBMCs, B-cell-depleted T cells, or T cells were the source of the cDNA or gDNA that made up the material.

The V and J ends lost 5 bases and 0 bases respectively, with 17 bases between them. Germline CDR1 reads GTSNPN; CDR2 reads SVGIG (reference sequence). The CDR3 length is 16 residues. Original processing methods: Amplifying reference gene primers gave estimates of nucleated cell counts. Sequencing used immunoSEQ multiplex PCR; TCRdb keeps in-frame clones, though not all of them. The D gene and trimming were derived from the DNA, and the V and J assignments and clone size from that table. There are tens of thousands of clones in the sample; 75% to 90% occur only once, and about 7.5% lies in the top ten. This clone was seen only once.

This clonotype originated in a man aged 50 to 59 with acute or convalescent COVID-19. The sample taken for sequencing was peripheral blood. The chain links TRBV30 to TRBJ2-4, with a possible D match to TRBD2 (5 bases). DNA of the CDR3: TGTGCCTGGTCCGGACTGTTTAGATTAGCCAAAAACATTCAGTACTTC. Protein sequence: CAWSGLFRLAKNIQYF. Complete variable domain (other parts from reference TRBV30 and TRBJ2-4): SQTIHQWPATLVQPVGSPLSLECTVEGTSNPNLYWYRQAAGRGLQLLFYSVGIGQISSEVPQNLSASRPQDRQFILSSKKLLLSDSGFYLCAWSGLFRLAKNIQYFGAGTRLSVL.